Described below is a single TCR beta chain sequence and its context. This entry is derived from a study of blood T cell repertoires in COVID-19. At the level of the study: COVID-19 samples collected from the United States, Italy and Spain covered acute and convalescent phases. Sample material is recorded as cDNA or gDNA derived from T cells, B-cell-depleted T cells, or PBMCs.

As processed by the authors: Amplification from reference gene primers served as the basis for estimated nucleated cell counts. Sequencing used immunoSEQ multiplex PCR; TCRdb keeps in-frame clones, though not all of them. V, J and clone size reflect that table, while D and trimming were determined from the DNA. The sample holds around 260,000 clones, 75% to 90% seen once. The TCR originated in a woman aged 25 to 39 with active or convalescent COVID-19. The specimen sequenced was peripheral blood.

The CDR3 DNA sequence: TGTGCCAGCAGCTTAGAAGGGACAAGGAACACTGAAGCTTTCTTT. Its protein is CASSLEGTRNTEAFF. V and J are TRBV7-2 and TRBJ1-1; a possible D gene is TRBD1 (6 bases). The germline CDR1 and CDR2 sequences are SGHTA and FQGNSA. V lost 1 base and J lost 1, with 10 bases in between. The CDR3 length is 15 residues.